The 14 T cell receptor beta chains reported below all come from one sample, sequenced in a study of cytotoxic CD8 clonotypes in ibrutinib-treated CLL. The table came from immunoSEQ multiplex PCR; TCRdb's copy has only in-frame clones and leaves some out. The sample lists roughly 220,000 clones; 65% to 80% were seen once. This specimen was PBMCs, taken after 12 months of ibrutinib treatment. Receptor source: a human donor with chronic lymphocytic leukemia.

This clone has only a few counts. The chain uses TRBV30 and TRBJ1-6; unclear D gene. Trimming stripped 2 bases from V and 6 bases from J, with 8 bases between. Germline lookup yields CDR1 GTSNPN and CDR2 SVGIG (reference sequence). There are 13 residues in the CDR3. CDR3 coding DNA: TGTGCCTGGAGTAAAACAGCTAATTCACCCCTCCACTTT. This codes for CAWSKTANSPLHF.

The chain joins TRBV5-1 to TRBJ1-5; D remains ambiguous. CDR3 length: 15 residues. V lost 6 bases and J 2 bases, leaving 15 bases between the germline ends. Germline CDR1 SGHRS, CDR2 YFSETQ. CDR3 nucleotides: TGCGCCAGCACCCTGGGCCCGGGAGGCAATCAGCCCCAGCATTTT. Its translation: CASTLGPGGNQPQHF.

The chain uses TRBV30 and TRBJ1-5; D gene uncertain. Germline CDR1 is GTSNPN and CDR2 is SVGIG (reference sequence). Trimming removed 5 bases from V and 9 bases from J, with 14 bases in between. The CDR3 extends over 12 amino acids. The CDR3 DNA sequence: TGTGCCTGGGGCTTAGGATTTCTGCCCCAGCATTTT. The encoded protein is CAWGLGFLPQHF.

The V gene is TRBV18, the J gene TRBJ2-3; D might be TRBD1 or TRBD2, each matching 5 bases. CDR3 length: 16 residues. Germline V lookup: CDR1 KGHSH, CDR2 LQKENI. V was clipped by 1 base and J by 4 bases, with 15 bases between them. CDR3 in DNA: TGTGCCAGCTCACCACGGTTCACGGGGCCGGCAGATACGCAGTATTTT. It specifies CASSPRFTGPADTQYF.

In regard to this clone: A much larger clone differs by one base, so this may be a read error. The chain combines TRBV30 with TRBJ2-3; 10 positions match TRBD2. This CDR3 comprises 14 residues. Germline CDR1 is GTSNPN and CDR2 is SVGIG (reference sequence). After removal of 7 bases from V and 6 bases from J, the junction contained 10 bases not matched to a gene. CDR3 sequence (DNA): TGTGCCTTTGGACCAGCGGGAGGGCCCGATACGCAGTATTTT. Translation: CAFGPAGGPDTQYF.

The chain recombines TRBV5-1 with TRBJ2-7, with no clear D. CDR3 length equals 14 residues. Germline lookup yields CDR1 SGHRS and CDR2 YFSETQ. V dropped 0 bases and J dropped 5 bases, with 12 bases sitting between them. The CDR3 is CASSLVPGLHEQYF. The CDR3 DNA is TGCGCCAGCAGCTTGGTTCCGGGTCTCCACGAGCAGTACTTC.

The chain links TRBV29-1 to TRBJ1-2, with a weak D call TRBD1 (6 bases). Germline assignment: CDR1 SQVTM and CDR2 ANQGSEA. The ends were cut back, 8 bases at V and 10 bases at J, with 17 bases in the middle. The CDR3 is 11 residues long. CDR3 protein: CSPEGGDDYTF. In DNA, the CDR3 is TGCAGCCCCGAGGGGGGAGATGACTACACCTTC. The whole variable domain, filled in from reference TRBV29-1 and TRBJ1-2, reads SAVISQKPSRDICQRGTSLTIQCQVDSQVTMMFWYRQQPGQSLTLIATANQGSEATYESGFVIDKFPISRPNLTFSTLTVSNMSPEDSSIYLCSPEGGDDYTFGSGTRLTVV.

The rearrangement uses TRBV19 and TRBJ2-1, with TRBD1 matching over 9 bases. This CDR3 region has 14 residues. Germline V CDR1 and CDR2: LNHDA, SQIVND (reference sequence). V shed 6 bases, J shed 2 bases, and the junction held 2 bases outside the gene matches. This CDR3 reads CASRRTGAYNEQFF. CDR3 sequence (DNA): TGTGCCAGTAGAAGGACAGGGGCCTACAATGAGCAGTTCTTC.

The chain employs TRBV6-6 and TRBJ2-7; D remains unclear. V gave up 0 bases and J gave up 6 bases, with 12 bases separating them. Per the germline V gene, CDR1 is MNHNY and CDR2 is SVGAGI (reference sequence). CDR3 length: 14 residues. CDR3 sequence reads: CASSYSRHNVEQYF. The CDR3 region has the DNA TGTGCCAGCAGTTACTCGAGACATAATGTCGAGCAGTACTTC.

The chain carries TRBV5-1 and TRBJ2-7; 7 bases line up with TRBD1. Germline CDR1 reads SGHRS; CDR2 reads YFSETQ. V was clipped by 4 bases and J by 7 bases; unmatched bases: 11. The CDR3 loop spans 14 amino acids. CDR3 protein: CASSRPTTGDEQYF. The CDR3, as DNA: TGCGCCAGCAGCCGCCCAACTACAGGGGATGAGCAGTACTTC. Filled out from reference TRBV5-1 and TRBJ2-7, the complete variable domain reads KAGVTQTPRYLIKTRGQQVTLSCSPISGHRSVSWYQQTPGQGLQFLFEYFSETQRNKGNFPGRFSGRQFSNSRSEMNVSTLELGDSALYLCASSRPTTGDEQYFGPGTRLTVT.

This clone was seen a few times. The chain joins TRBV5-1 to TRBJ2-5; no reliable D call. The CDR3 runs 15 residues. V dropped 0 bases and J dropped 5 bases, with 14 bases sitting between them. Germline V gene sequence: CDR1 SGHRS, CDR2 YFSETQ. For the CDR3, the DNA is TGCGCCAGCAGCTTGGTGCCCAGGATTGAGGAGACCCAGTACTTC. It specifies CASSLVPRIEETQYF. The full variable domain, its missing parts supplied by reference TRBV5-1 and TRBJ2-5, is KAGVTQTPRYLIKTRGQQVTLSCSPISGHRSVSWYQQTPGQGLQFLFEYFSETQRNKGNFPGRFSGRQFSNSRSEMNVSTLELGDSALYLCASSLVPRIEETQYFGPGTRLLVL.

The chain employs TRBV6-1 and TRBJ2-7; D unclear. Germline assignment: CDR1 MNHNS and CDR2 SASEGT. V was clipped by 8 bases and J by 0 bases, with 14 bases between them. The CDR3 is 14 amino acids. The CDR3 DNA follows: TGTGCCAGCGACGAGGAAGGTAGCTCCTACGAGCAGTACTTC. This translates into CASDEEGSSYEQYF.

V gene TRBV11-1 combines with J gene TRBJ2-5, with D unresolved. V was trimmed by 6 bases and J by 5 bases, leaving 7 bases between them. This CDR3 is built from 11 residues. The germline gives CDR1 SGHAT, CDR2 FQDESV (reference sequence). The CDR3 DNA reads TGTGCCAGCAGAAACTACGAGACCCAGTACTTC. This gives the protein CASRNYETQYF.

V gene TRBV6-1 combines with J gene TRBJ2-3, with 7 nucleotides matching TRBD1. Germline V lookup: CDR1 MNHNS, CDR2 SASEGT. The CDR3 is 11 residues long. Unmatched junction bases numbered 5, after V lost 5 bases and J lost 12 bases. CDR3 protein: CASSLDRYQYF. CDR3 coding DNA: TGTGCCAGCAGTTTGGACAGGTACCAGTATTTT.